These 4 T cell receptor beta chains originate from one sample sequenced in a study of T cell responses to AZD1222 COVID-19 vaccine. The method was immunoSEQ multiplex PCR; TCRdb's version includes in-frame clones alone and lacks a portion of them. The repertoire consists of roughly 200,000 clones, with approximately 94% occurring once and the leading ten covering approximately 1%. The sequenced sample was peripheral blood, obtained on day 0 of MenACWY control vaccination. These receptor sequences come from an adult in good health.

This chain connects TRBV19 to TRBJ1-5; D possibly corresponds to TRBD1 (5 bases). CDR1 LNHDA and CDR2 SQIVND come from the germline V gene (reference sequence). CDR3 length: 14 residues. Trimming left V 4 bases short and J 6 bases short, with 13 bases between. CDR3 protein: CASSRGTFGQPQHF. CDR3 nucleotides: TGTGCCAGTAGTAGGGGCACGTTCGGTCAGCCCCAGCATTTT.

This clone turned up a few times. The CDR3 loop reads CASRGQANTGELFF. CDR3 DNA sequence: TGTGCCAGCAGAGGACAGGCGAACACCGGGGAGCTGTTTTTT. This chain connects TRBV2 to TRBJ2-2, with 7 positions matching TRBD1. Germline CDR1 and CDR2: SNHLY and FYNNEI. CDR3 length: 14 amino acids. The trim removed 6 bases at V and 0 bases at J, leaving 1 base unmatched.

This chain joins TRBV7-2 and TRBJ1-2; no definite D call. The CDR3 contains 13 residues. Germline V gives CDR1 SGHTA, CDR2 FQGNSA. V was cut by 5 bases and J by 8 bases, with 15 bases left in between. CDR3 in amino acids: CASSLKTREGYTF. The CDR3 DNA reads TGTGCCAGCAGCCTTAAGACTAGGGAGGGCTACACCTTC.

V is TRBV6-5 and J is TRBJ1-5; no reliable D call. Germline CDR1 and CDR2: MNHEY and SVGAGI. This CDR3 has 13 residues. V was clipped by 11 bases and J by 0 bases, with 11 bases between them. In nucleotides, the CDR3 is TGTGCCGCCTCTCCTTTTAGCAATCAGCCCCAGCATTTT. It yields the protein CAASPFSNQPQHF.